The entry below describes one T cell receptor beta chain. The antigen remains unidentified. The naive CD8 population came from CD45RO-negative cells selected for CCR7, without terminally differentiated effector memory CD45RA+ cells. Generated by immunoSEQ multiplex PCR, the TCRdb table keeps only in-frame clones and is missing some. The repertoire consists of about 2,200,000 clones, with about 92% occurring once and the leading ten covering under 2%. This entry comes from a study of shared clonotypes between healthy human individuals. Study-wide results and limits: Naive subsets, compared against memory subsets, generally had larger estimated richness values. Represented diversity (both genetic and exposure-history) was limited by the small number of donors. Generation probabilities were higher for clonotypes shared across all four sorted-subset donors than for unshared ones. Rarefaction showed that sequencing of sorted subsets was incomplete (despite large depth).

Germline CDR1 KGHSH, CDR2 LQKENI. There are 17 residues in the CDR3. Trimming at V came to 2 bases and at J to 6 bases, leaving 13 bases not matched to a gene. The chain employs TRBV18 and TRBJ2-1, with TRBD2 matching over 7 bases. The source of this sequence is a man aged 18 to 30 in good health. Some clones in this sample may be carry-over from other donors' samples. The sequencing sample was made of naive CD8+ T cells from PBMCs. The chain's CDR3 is CASSPNGRPGTLNEQFF. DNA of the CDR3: TGTGCCAGCTCACCAAACGGGAGGCCCGGGACCCTCAATGAGCAGTTCTTC.